This T cell receptor (beta chain) was found in a study of radiation and T cells in renal cell carcinoma. Study overall: Nephrectomy followed 15 Gy stereotactic body radiation by 4 weeks. Study observations and caveats: Baseline intratumoral clonotype presence is unknown without pretreatment biopsies.

The CDR3 totals 15 residues. Of note for this clone: The antigen is unknown.

Repertoires were generated with immunoSEQ multiplex PCR, while TCRdb's copy carries only in-frame clones and drops some. This table has 100,000 to 150,000 clones, around 90% appearing once. Stated time point: blood 2 weeks post-SBRT. The treatment: 15 Gy SBRT to primary tumor, nephrectomy 4 weeks later. The chain joins TRBV21-1 to TRBJ1-4. TRBV21-1 is assigned pseudogene status. Sequencing was performed on blood, taken from a patient whose treatment included radiotherapy and nephrectomy. The origin of this receptor is a woman aged 70-85 years with renal cell carcinoma. DNA for the CDR3: TGTGCCAGCAGCAAATCAATGGCGGCTAATGAAAAACTGTTTTTT. Its protein is CASSKSMAANEKLFF.